This T cell receptor beta chain appears in the sequencing data of a study of beta chain features in type 1 diabetes. The authors obtained over 98% purity in all sorted populations. Worth noting for this clone: Antigen unknown.

The ends lost 3 bases at V and 4 bases at J; junction bases unmatched: 7. Germline values: CDR1 LNHDA, CDR2 SQIVND (reference sequence). The CDR3 consists of 18 residues. The whole isolated RNA underwent reverse transcription, so sequencing captured expressed TCRB transcripts. Profiled with immunoSEQ multiplex PCR; TCRdb holds only in-frame clones, not every one. Of approximately 46,000 clones detected, approximately 40% appear once; the ten largest clones hold around 0.13%. Findings and caveats of the study: All four CD4+ subsets from Type 1 diabetes patients carried moderately but significantly shorter TCRB CDR3s.

The sample comprised stem cell memory CD4+ T cells from blood. V and J are TRBV19 and TRBJ2-2; 14 nucleotides line up with TRBD2. This TCR was sampled from a man between 25 and 39 years old with type 1 diabetes. CDR3 protein: CASSILGLAGGSTGELFF. The CDR3 coding sequence is TGTGCCAGTAGTATTCTCGGACTAGCGGGAGGTAGCACCGGGGAGCTGTTTTTT.